The 27 T cell receptor beta chains in this list originate from one sample, sequenced in a study of T-cell reconstitution after alpha-beta-depleted transplantation in children. Preparation of the TCRbeta library involved a method that used unique molecular identifiers. TCRdb reprocessed the PCR reads via MiXCR and lists one record per CDR3 protein. The table records hundreds of thousands of distinct CDR3 sequences, approximately 14% of them present only once. Sequencing was performed on PBMCs, taken before TCRalphabeta/CD19-depleted stem cell transplant. All receptors derive from a girl aged 2-10 years with congenital amegakaryocytic thrombocytopenia, due to receive a stem cell transplant.

This clonotype has more than one count but fewer than ten. The chain employs TRBV9 and TRBJ2-5; 7 nucleotides line up with TRBD2. V shed 0 bases, J shed 5 bases, and the junction held 7 bases outside the gene matches. CDR1 and CDR2 from the germline V gene are SGDLS and YYNGEE. The CDR3 covers 15 residues. The CDR3 reads CASSVGAGVRETQYF. DNA of the CDR3: TGTGCCAGCAGCGTAGGGGCGGGAGTGAGGGAGACCCAGTACTTC. Variable domain in full (rest from reference TRBV9 and TRBJ2-5): DSGVTQTPKHLITATGQRVTLRCSPRSGDLSVYWYQQSLDQGLQFLIQYYNGEERAKGNILERFSAQQFPDLHSELNLSSLELGDSALYFCASSVGAGVRETQYFGPGTRLLVL.

The rearrangement joins TRBV5-7 to TRBJ1-5; 9 positions match TRBD1. TRBV5-7 is identified as an open reading frame with a role that is uncertain. The junction had 7 bases not matched to a gene; V was cut back by 0 bases and J by 6 bases. The CDR3 runs 16 residues. CDR3 in amino acids: CASSLGDRDPSQPQHF. CDR3 DNA sequence: TGTGCCAGCAGCTTGGGGGACAGGGACCCTAGTCAGCCCCAGCATTTT.

This clonotype showed up many times. The rearrangement links TRBV4-1 to TRBJ2-2; 14 bases map to TRBD2. The length of the CDR3 is 18 residues. V shed 1 base, J shed 3 bases, and the junction held 4 bases outside the gene matches. Germline V gene lookup returns CDR1 MGHRA and CDR2 YSYEKL. The CDR3 loop reads CASSQVEGLAGDTGELFF. The CDR3 region has the DNA TGCGCCAGCAGCCAAGTCGAGGGACTAGCGGGAGACACCGGGGAGCTGTTTTTT.

This clonotype was found many times. The chain joins TRBV20-1 to TRBJ2-7; 7 bases agree with TRBD2. J was trimmed by 1 base and V by 4 bases; bases with no gene match: 4. The CDR3 runs to 13 residues. Germline CDR1 is DFQATT and CDR2 is SNEGSKA (reference sequence). The CDR3 DNA follows: TGCAGTGCTATAGTGCGGGAGTCCTACGAGCAGTACTTC. Protein product: CSAIVRESYEQYF.

This clonotype was counted between two and nine times. J is TRBJ2-5 and V is TRBV20-1; TRBD2 matches 7 bases. Germline V lookup: CDR1 DFQATT, CDR2 SNEGSKA (reference sequence). The CDR3 extends over 15 amino acids. Trimming cost V 8 bases and J 2 bases; bases outside gene matches: 14. The chain's CDR3 is CSPGGAGPSQETQYF. Here the CDR3 DNA reads TGCAGTCCCGGGGGAGCGGGGCCCTCTCAAGAGACCCAGTACTTC.

The chain combines TRBV28 with TRBJ2-6; D not certain. This CDR3 contains 15 residues. In germline, CDR1 is MDHEN, CDR2 SYDVKM. The V gene lost 6 bases and the J gene lost 4 bases, with 13 bases spanning the gap. In DNA, the CDR3 is TGTGCCAGCAGGCAGTCTTTCATCGGGGCCAACGTCCTGACTTTC. Protein product: CASRQSFIGANVLTF. Based on the CDR3 plus reference TRBV28 and TRBJ2-6, the full variable domain is DVKVTQSSRYLVKRTGEKVFLECVQDMDHENMFWYRQDPGLGLRLIYFSYDVKMKEKGDIPEGYSVSREKKERFSLILESASTNQTSMYLCASRQSFIGANVLTFGAGSRLTVL.

The V and J genes are TRBV7-2 and TRBJ2-1; 11 bases align to TRBD2. The V gene end was trimmed by 5 bases and the J gene end by 5 bases; junction bases not matched to a gene: 8. From germline, CDR1 is SGHTA and CDR2 FQGNSA. The CDR3 length is 16 residues. The CDR3 DNA is TGTGCCAGCAGCCCCAGCCCGGGACTAGCGGACAATGAGCAGTTCTTC. This encodes CASSPSPGLADNEQFF. The variable domain in full, with the rest retrieved from reference TRBV7-2 and TRBJ2-1, is GAGVSQSPSNKVTEKGKDVELRCDPISGHTALYWYRQSLGQGLEFLIYFQGNSAPDKSGLPSDRFSAERTGGSVSTLTIQRTQQEDSAVYLCASSPSPGLADNEQFFGPGTRLTVL.

The V call is TRBV12-3 or TRBV12-4, the J call TRBJ2-7; TRBD2 matches 10 bases. This CDR3 contains 15 residues. Trimming removed 5 bases from V and 0 bases from J; junction bases left unmatched: 4. CDR3: CASSPSGRTSYEQYF. Here the CDR3 DNA reads TGTGCCAGCAGTCCTAGCGGGAGAACCTCCTACGAGCAGTACTTC.

This clonotype was counted only a few times. This sequence joins TRBV20-1 and TRBJ2-5, with 10 bases aligning to TRBD2. The CDR3 runs 14 residues. With 0 bases clipped from V and 6 bases from J, the junction kept 4 bases outside the gene matches. Germline values: CDR1 DFQATT, CDR2 SNEGSKA (reference sequence). The CDR3 reads CSARDSAGGKTQYF. The CDR3 DNA reads TGCAGTGCTAGAGATTCAGCGGGAGGGAAGACCCAGTACTTC.

The genes are TRBV20-1 and TRBJ2-1; 13 bases agree with TRBD2. CDR3 size: 15 residues. Per the germline V gene, CDR1 is DFQATT and CDR2 is SNEGSKA (reference sequence). Trimming cost V 5 bases and J 2 bases; bases outside gene matches: 3. As DNA, the CDR3 is TGCAGTGCTCGGACTAGCGGGAGCACCTACAATGAGCAGTTCTTC. Encoded protein: CSARTSGSTYNEQFF.

This clonotype was recorded a few times. The rearrangement uses TRBV4-2 and TRBJ2-5; TRBD2 matches 8 bases. Germline assignment: CDR1 LGHNA and CDR2 YNFKEQ. The CDR3 extends over 15 amino acids. V shed 2 bases, J shed 2 bases, and the junction held 4 bases outside the gene matches. The CDR3 is CASSQSGSMQETQYF. CDR3 bases: TGTGCCAGCAGCCAAAGCGGGAGCATGCAAGAGACCCAGTACTTC.

Comments on this clonotype: Given a much more abundant clone one base away, this may be a read error. The chain couples TRBV10-3 to TRBJ2-7; D is undetermined. Germline assignment: CDR1 ENHRY and CDR2 SYGVKD. The ends were cut back, 2 bases at V and 10 bases at J, with 9 bases in the middle. CDR3 length equals 11 residues. CDR3 region: CAISEVGIQYF. As DNA, the CDR3 is TGTGCCATCAGTGAGGTTGGGATTCAGTACTTC.

The chain joins TRBV20-1 to TRBJ2-5, with TRBD2 identical over 12 bases. Germline lookup yields CDR1 DFQATT and CDR2 SNEGSKA (reference sequence). This CDR3 contains 15 residues. V was pared by 1 base and J by 5 bases, with 5 bases of the junction left unmatched. The CDR3: CSARALTSGSETQYF. DNA of the CDR3: TGCAGTGCTAGAGCTTTGACTAGCGGGAGTGAGACCCAGTACTTC.

This clonotype has a count of ten or more. The genes are TRBV5-6 and TRBJ2-7; D might be TRBD1 (6 bases). The V and J ends lost 4 bases and 2 bases respectively, with 13 bases between them. The CDR3 runs 14 residues. The germline gives CDR1 SGHDT, CDR2 YYEEEE. CDR3: CASSLIDRTYEQYF. Here the CDR3 DNA reads TGTGCCAGCAGCCTGATAGACAGGACCTACGAGCAGTACTTC.

With respect to this clonotype: Just one base apart from a much larger clone, this may be a read error. The rearrangement joins TRBV6-5 to TRBJ2-1; 14 nucleotides agree with TRBD2. The germline V gene encodes CDR1 MNHEY and CDR2 SVGAGI. The CDR3 runs to 16 residues. Trimming cost V 2 bases and J 6 bases; bases outside gene matches: 3. In DNA form, the CDR3 reads TGTGCCAGCAGTTACACCGGGACTAGCGGGAGCAATGAGCAGTTCTTC. Translating it yields CASSYTGTSGSNEQFF.

The genes are TRBV7-2 and TRBJ2-3, with D maybe TRBD2 (6 bases). V was cut by 3 bases and J by 4 bases, with 14 bases left in between. Germline V lookup: CDR1 SGHTA, CDR2 FQGNSA. CDR3 length: 15 amino acids. This chain's CDR3 is CASSFSGRKADTQYF. In nucleotides, the CDR3 is TGTGCCAGCAGCTTTAGCGGCAGAAAGGCAGATACGCAGTATTTT.

J is TRBJ2-7 and V is TRBV28, with 7 bases aligning to TRBD2. The CDR3 extends over 20 amino acids. The germline V gene encodes CDR1 MDHEN and CDR2 SYDVKM. The junction had 24 bases not matched to a gene; V was cut back by 3 bases and J by 4 bases. DNA of the CDR3: TGTGCCAGCAGTTTGAGTTTGGCGGGAGTAGTACAGCATAACCAATACGAGCAGTACTTC. It specifies CASSLSLAGVVQHNQYEQYF.

This clonotype has a handful of counts. The genes are TRBV5-1 and TRBJ2-2; 12 positions agree with TRBD2. There are 19 residues in the CDR3. Germline CDR1 reads SGHRS; CDR2 reads YFSETQ. V shed 0 bases and J 3 bases; nucleotides not matched to a gene: 9. The CDR3 sequence: CASSLGLAGDPNYTGELFF. DNA for the CDR3: TGCGCCAGCAGCTTGGGACTAGCGGGAGACCCGAATTACACCGGGGAGCTGTTTTTT.

This clonotype was found a few times. The chain has TRBV10-3 and TRBJ2-3; weak D call: TRBD2 (6 bases). This CDR3 is built from 15 residues. With 6 bases removed from V and 0 bases from J, the gap between germline ends came to 13 bases. Germline assignment: CDR1 ENHRY and CDR2 SYGVKD. The CDR3 bases are TGTGCCATCAGAACGGGACTTTCTAGCACAGATACGCAGTATTTT. Translated: CAIRTGLSSTDTQYF.

This clonotype showed up many times. The chain employs TRBV20-1 and TRBJ2-1; D might be TRBD1 (6 bases). The CDR3 runs to 14 residues. Germline V gene data show CDR1 as DFQATT and CDR2 as SNEGSKA (reference sequence). The V end was cut by 4 bases, the J end by 6 bases, with 16 bases between. The CDR3 DNA sequence: TGCAGTGCTACCGCGAGGGGGACCGGCAATGAGCAGTTCTTC. Protein product: CSATARGTGNEQFF.

Ten or more counts support this clonotype. The genes are TRBV11-2 and TRBJ2-3; TRBD1 matches at 9 bases. V was pared by 4 bases and J by 6 bases, with 11 bases of the junction left unmatched. The CDR3 has 16 residues. CDR1 SGHAT and CDR2 FQNNGV come from the germline V gene. In DNA form, the CDR3 reads TGTGCCAGCAGCTCTTTCCGGGACAGGGAAATTGATACGCAGTATTTT. It translates to CASSSFRDREIDTQYF.

This clonotype was counted a single time. The rearrangement links TRBV28 to TRBJ2-5; D gene uncertain. Germline loops: CDR1 MDHEN, CDR2 SYDVKM. The CDR3 totals 16 residues. Between the trimmed V and J ends, which lost 5 bases and 5 bases, there was a span of 21 bases. This CDR3 is CASSLLGFTQRETQYF. CDR3 nucleotides: TGTGCCAGCAGTCTATTAGGGTTCACTCAAAGGGAGACCCAGTACTTC.

The chain links TRBV6-4 to TRBJ1-2, with D possibly matching TRBD1 (6 bases). The CDR3 length is 16 residues. V gave up 3 bases and J gave up 6 bases, with 20 bases separating them. CDR1 and CDR2 from the germline V gene are MRHNA and SNTAGT. DNA for the CDR3: TGTGCCAGCAGTGATTCGAGGCGGAGGGGGGATGATGGCTACACCTTC. It specifies CASSDSRRRGDDGYTF.

This clonotype has a count of ten or more. The rearrangement joins TRBV5-1 to TRBJ1-1; D is unresolved. Germline CDR1 and CDR2: SGHRS and YFSETQ. This CDR3 comprises 19 residues. V was cut by 1 base and J by 1 base, with 23 bases left in between. For the CDR3, the DNA is TGCGCCAGCAGCTTGCGATTCAGAGCCCAACCCGCCCGGAACACTGAAGCTTTCTTT. Translation gives CASSLRFRAQPARNTEAFF.

The chain employs TRBV10-3 and TRBJ2-1, with TRBD2 identical over 10 bases. The J segment lost 5 bases and the V segment lost 1 base, leaving 11 bases of the junction unmatched. The CDR3 has 18 residues. Germline V CDR1 and CDR2: ENHRY, SYGVKD. In DNA form, the CDR3 reads TGTGCCATCAGTGAGTTTCTAGCGGGAGAAAGGTCCCACAATGAGCAGTTCTTC. Translation gives CAISEFLAGERSHNEQFF.

This clonotype was recorded at least ten times. In nucleotides, the CDR3 is TGCAGTGCTAGAGATCAGGCAGGGATTCAGCCCCAGCATTTT. Its protein is CSARDQAGIQPQHF. The chain uses TRBV20-1 and TRBJ1-5; possibly TRBD1 for D (5 bases). Germline CDR1 is DFQATT and CDR2 is SNEGSKA (reference sequence). V was shortened by 0 bases and J by 6 bases, with 12 bases between the two germline ends. The CDR3 contains 14 residues.

This clonotype occurred a few times. The chain carries TRBV7-7 and TRBJ2-2, with no clear D. CDR1 SSHAT and CDR2 FNYEAQ come from the germline V gene (reference sequence). V shed 4 bases and J shed 5 bases, with 11 bases lying between them. The CDR3 extends over 14 amino acids. The CDR3 sequence: CASSSSELTGELFF. DNA for the CDR3: TGTGCCAGCAGCTCCTCGGAGTTAACCGGGGAGCTGTTTTTT.